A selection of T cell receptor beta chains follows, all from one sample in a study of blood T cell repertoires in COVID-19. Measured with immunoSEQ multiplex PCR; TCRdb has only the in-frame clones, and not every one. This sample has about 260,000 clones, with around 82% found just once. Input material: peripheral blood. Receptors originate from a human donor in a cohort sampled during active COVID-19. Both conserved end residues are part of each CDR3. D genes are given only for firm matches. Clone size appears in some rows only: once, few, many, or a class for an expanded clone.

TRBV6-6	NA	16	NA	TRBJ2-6	TGTGCCAGCAGTTCCGCCAGGGCTACTGGGGCCAACGTCCTGACTTTC	CASSSARATGANVLTF
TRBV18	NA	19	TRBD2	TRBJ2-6	TGTGCCAGCTCGACAATAGCGGGGGGCCTCTCTGCTGGGGCCAACGTCCTGACTTTC	CASSTIAGGLSAGANVLTF
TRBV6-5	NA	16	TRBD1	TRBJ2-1	TGTGCCAGCAGTTACTCGTTGGGACAGGGGAACAATGAGCAGTTCTTC	CASSYSLGQGNNEQFF
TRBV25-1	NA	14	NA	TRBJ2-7	TGTGCCAGCAGTGATCAGGGTATCCTCGGCGAGCAGTACTTC	CASSDQGILGEQYF
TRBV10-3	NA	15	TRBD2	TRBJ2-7	TGTGCCATCAGTACCGGGACTAGCGGACCCCGTGAGCAGTACTTC	CAISTGTSGPREQYF
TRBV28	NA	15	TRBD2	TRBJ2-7	TGTGCCAGCAGTTTATCTGTAGCGGGTGCCACCGAGCAGTACTTC	CASSLSVAGATEQYF
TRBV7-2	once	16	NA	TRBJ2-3	TGTGCCAGCAGCCCAACGAGGACTCCTCCCACAGATACGCAGTATTTT	CASSPTRTPPTDTQYF
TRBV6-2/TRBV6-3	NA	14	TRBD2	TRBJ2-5	TGTGCCAGCAGTTCAGCGGGGGGTCAAGAGACCCAGTACTTC	CASSSAGGQETQYF
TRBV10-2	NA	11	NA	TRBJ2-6	TGCGCCAGCAGTGGACGGGGCGTCCTGACTTTC	CASSGRGVLTF
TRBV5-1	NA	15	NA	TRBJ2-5	TGCGCCAGCAGCTTTGGACGGCGGTCTGAGGGGACCCAGTACTTC	CASSFGRRSEGTQYF
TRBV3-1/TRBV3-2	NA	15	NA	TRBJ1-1	TGTGCCAGCAGCCAAGGGGAGACCGGGAACACTGAAGCTTTCTTT	CASSQGETGNTEAFF
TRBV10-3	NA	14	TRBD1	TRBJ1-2	TGTGCCATCAGTGGGGACAGGGCTCACTATGGCTACACCTTC	CAISGDRAHYGYTF
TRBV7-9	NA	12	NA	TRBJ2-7	TGTGCCAGCAGCAGCCTAACCTACGAGCAGTACTTC	CASSSLTYEQYF
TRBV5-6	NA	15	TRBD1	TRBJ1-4	TGTGCCAGCAGCCCCGTCCGACAGGGCGATGAAAAACTGTTTTTT	CASSPVRQGDEKLFF
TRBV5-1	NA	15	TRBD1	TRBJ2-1	TGCGCCAGCAGCTTGGAGGCCAGGGGGTTACCTGAGCAGTTCTTC	CASSLEARGLPEQFF
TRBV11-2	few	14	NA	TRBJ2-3	TGTGCCAGCAGCCCAGGGTCTAGCACAGATACGCAGTATTTT	CASSPGSSTDTQYF
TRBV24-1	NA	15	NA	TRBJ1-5	TGTGCCACCATAAGGACAGAGGTTGCTATGGGGCCCCAGCATTTT	CATIRTEVAMGPQHF
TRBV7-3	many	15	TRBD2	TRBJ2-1	TGTGCCAGCAGCTCACTAGCGGGAGGGAACAATGAGCAGTTCTTC	CASSSLAGGNNEQFF